A single sample gave rise to the 17 T cell receptor beta chains below, sequenced in a study of OX40 agonist ivuxolimab in advanced cancers. Libraries were prepared by immunoSEQ multiplex PCR; TCRdb keeps only in-frame clonotypes and omits some of them. The data hold approximately 61,000 clones, with roughly 90% observed a single time. Material: CD4+ or CD8+ T cells sorted from blood, obtained in a trial of the OX40 agonist ivuxolimab. The receptors here all came from an adult with an advanced solid tumor such as melanoma, head and neck, liver or kidney cancer.

The chain links TRBV2 to TRBJ2-7; 9 nucleotides match TRBD2. Unmatched junction bases numbered 9, after V lost 7 bases and J lost 2 bases. The CDR3 length is 15 residues. Germline-derived CDR1 and CDR2 are SNHLY and FYNNEI. The CDR3 sequence: CASKGLAGLAYEQYF. The CDR3 DNA is TGTGCCAGCAAGGGGCTAGCGGGGTTAGCCTACGAGCAGTACTTC. The full variable domain, completed using reference TRBV2 and TRBJ2-7, is EPEVTQTPSHQVTQMGQEVILRCVPISNHLYFYWYRQILGQKVEFLVSFYNNEISEKSEIFDDQFSVERPDGSNFTLKIRSTKLEDSAMYFCASKGLAGLAYEQYFGPGTRLTVT.

The CDR3 DNA reads as TGTGCCAGCAATCAAATATGGGATACGCAGTATTTT. Its protein product is CASNQIWDTQYF. The chain combines TRBV6-1 with TRBJ2-3; no reliable D call. Germline loops: CDR1 MNHNS, CDR2 SASEGT. The CDR3 is 12 residues long. Trimming cost V 7 bases and J 6 bases, with 11 bases left between them.

The chain joins TRBV7-6 to TRBJ2-3; TRBD1 matches at 10 bases. Germline assignment: CDR1 SGHVS and CDR2 FNYEAQ. Trimming at V came to 5 bases and at J to 3 bases, leaving 5 bases not matched to a gene. The CDR3 length is 15 residues. The CDR3 loop reads CASSPGTGDTDTQYF. CDR3 in DNA: TGTGCCAGCAGCCCCGGGACAGGGGATACAGATACGCAGTATTTT.

This chain links TRBV6-1 with TRBJ2-7, with a weak D call TRBD1 (5 bases). This CDR3 has 13 amino acids. Germline V gene lookup returns CDR1 MNHNS and CDR2 SASEGT. The ends were cut back, 6 bases at V and 4 bases at J, with 13 bases in the middle. CDR3 bases: TGTGCCAGCAGGCCCAGGGATGCGTACGAGCAGTACTTC. Translation: CASRPRDAYEQYF.

This clone was recorded once. J is TRBJ2-1 and V is TRBV6-5; 11 bases line up with TRBD2. Germline V gives CDR1 MNHEY, CDR2 SVGAGI. The CDR3 runs to 14 residues. The junction had 1 base not matched to a gene; V was cut back by 6 bases and J by 3 bases. In DNA, the CDR3 is TGTGCCAGCAGCACTAGCGGGAGCTACAATGAGCAGTTCTTC. Protein sequence: CASSTSGSYNEQFF.

This clone was recorded a few times. Here the CDR3 reads CASSLGGGNYGYTF. The CDR3 bases are TGTGCCAGCAGCTTAGGCGGGGGCAACTATGGCTACACCTTC. This chain joins TRBV13 and TRBJ1-2, with D possibly matching TRBD1 (6 bases). Trimming shortened V by 0 bases and J by 2 bases, and 7 bases separated the two germline ends. This CDR3 is 14 amino acids long. The germline gives CDR1 PRHDT, CDR2 FYEKMQ (reference sequence).

The V and J genes are TRBV4-1 and TRBJ1-5; D ambiguous. V dropped 1 base and J dropped 6 bases, with 10 bases sitting between them. This CDR3 is 14 amino acids long. Per the germline V gene, CDR1 is MGHRA and CDR2 is YSYEKL. The CDR3, as DNA: TGCGCCAGCAGCCAAGTGCACGGACGTCAGCCCCAGCATTTT. As protein: CASSQVHGRQPQHF.

The V and J genes are TRBV4-1 and TRBJ1-2, with 7 bases matching TRBD1. CDR1 and CDR2 (germline): MGHRA, YSYEKL. CDR3 size: 14 residues. With V trimmed by 2 bases and J by 3 bases, 3 bases remained unmatched. The CDR3 nucleotides read TGCGCCAGCAGCCAAATCGGGACAGACTATGGCTACACCTTC. Its protein product is CASSQIGTDYGYTF.

As DNA, the CDR3 is TGTGCCACCAGCTCCTGGGCTAGCGCTAATGAGCAGTTCTTC. This codes for CATSSWASANEQFF. J is TRBJ2-1 and V is TRBV15; tentative D call: TRBD2 (6 bases). V dropped 5 bases and J dropped 7 bases, with 15 bases sitting between them. In germline, CDR1 is LNHNV, CDR2 YYDKDF (reference sequence). This CDR3 has 14 residues.

The chain links TRBV11-1 to TRBJ2-1; D gene unclear. V was cut by 4 bases and J by 7 bases, with 5 bases left in between. CDR1 is SGHAT and CDR2 is FQDESV in the germline V gene (reference sequence). The CDR3 totals 11 residues. The CDR3 coding sequence is TGTGCCAGCAGCTCCACTAATGAGCAGTTCTTC. Protein sequence: CASSSTNEQFF.

CDR3 coding DNA: TGCAGTCTCCCCTGGGGGACTGAAGCTTTCTTT. It yields the protein CSLPWGTEAFF. The chain is built from TRBV20-1 and TRBJ1-1; D is perhaps TRBD1 (5 bases). Germline loops: CDR1 DFQATT, CDR2 SNEGSKA (reference sequence). The CDR3 is 11 amino acids. Trimming cost V 8 bases and J 5 bases, with 12 bases left between them.

The rearrangement joins TRBV25-1 to TRBJ1-1; D remains unclear. CDR1 is MGHDK and CDR2 is SYGVNS in the germline V gene. The CDR3 is 17 amino acids. V was cut by 0 bases and J by 2 bases, with 16 bases left in between. CDR3 residues: CASSEYPAQRENTEAFF. The CDR3 nucleotides read TGTGCCAGCAGTGAATACCCGGCACAGAGGGAAAACACTGAAGCTTTCTTT.

The chain recombines TRBV7-6 with TRBJ1-3, with a tentative D call TRBD1 (5 bases). The germline V gene encodes CDR1 SGHVS and CDR2 FNYEAQ. Trimming took 5 bases from V and 7 from J, leaving 12 bases between them. The CDR3 loop spans 13 amino acids. Here the CDR3 DNA reads TGTGCCAGCAGCGGGACGGTACTGAACACCATATATTTT. It translates to CASSGTVLNTIYF.

The V gene is TRBV18, the J gene TRBJ2-7; either TRBD1 or TRBD2 may fit D (5 bases each). Germline V CDR1 and CDR2: KGHSH, LQKENI. V lost 6 bases and J 0 bases, leaving 12 bases between the germline ends. CDR3 length equals 14 residues. CDR3: CASSPGASSYEQYF. For the CDR3, the DNA is TGTGCCAGCTCCCCCGGGGCGAGCTCCTACGAGCAGTACTTC.

The chain employs TRBV30 and TRBJ1-2; 7 bases align to TRBD1. The V segment lost 4 bases and the J segment 5 bases; nucleotides outside the gene matches: 7. Germline-derived CDR1 and CDR2 are GTSNPN and SVGIG (reference sequence). The CDR3 is made up of 13 amino acids. The CDR3 loop reads CAWNGQDYYGYTF. CDR3 nucleotides: TGTGCCTGGAACGGACAGGATTATTATGGCTACACCTTC.

The J gene is TRBJ2-7, the V gene TRBV7-8; possibly TRBD2 for D (5 bases). Trimming stripped 5 bases from V and 4 bases from J, with 15 bases between. CDR3 length: 14 residues. Germline loops: CDR1 SGHVS, CDR2 FQNEAQ. The DNA of the CDR3 is TGTGCCAGCAGCGAGCGAGTAGACTATTACGAGCAGTACTTC. It is translated as CASSERVDYYEQYF.

V usage is TRBV29-1 and J usage is TRBJ1-2; 7 nucleotides line up with TRBD1. The CDR3 has 13 residues. J gave up 8 bases and V 1 base, and 7 bases lay outside the gene matches. Germline loops: CDR1 SQVTM, CDR2 ANQGSEA. CDR3 loop: CSVEVGTGAGYTF. Written as DNA, the CDR3 is TGCAGCGTTGAAGTAGGTACAGGGGCCGGCTACACCTTC. Using reference TRBV29-1 and TRBJ1-2 for the parts outside the CDR3, the full variable domain is SAVISQKPSRDICQRGTSLTIQCQVDSQVTMMFWYRQQPGQSLTLIATANQGSEATYESGFVIDKFPISRPNLTFSTLTVSNMSPEDSSIYLCSVEVGTGAGYTFGSGTRLTVV.